This entry concerns a single T cell receptor (beta chain). As yet, its antigen is unknown. The identical CDR3 is also encoded by other nucleotide sequences in the sample. Trimming took 2 bases from V and 3 from J, leaving 8 bases between them. Germline V gene sequence: CDR1 LNHDA, CDR2 SQIVND (reference sequence). The CDR3 covers 14 residues. Clones were read by immunoSEQ multiplex PCR, and TCRdb kept only the in-frame ones, dropping some. Of around 43,000 clones listed, around nine tenths are singletons. The sample originates from a study of OX40 agonist ivuxolimab in advanced cancers. Study details: Ivuxolimab is an agonistic anti-OX40 (CD134) antibody, and patients were treated with it. Patients treated during dose escalation were battling hepatocellular carcinoma, melanoma, renal cell or head and neck cancer. The study, taken as a whole, reports: There were, on average, more expanded clones in CD8+ T cells than in CD4+. Low normalized T-cell clonal expansion also characterized some of the nonresponders.

J is TRBJ1-5 and V is TRBV19; TRBD1 is a possible D gene (5 bases). The sequencing here drew on CD4+ or CD8+ T cells sorted from blood, taken in a trial of the OX40 agonist ivuxolimab. This receptor was taken from an adult with an advanced solid tumor such as melanoma, head and neck, liver or kidney cancer. The CDR3 spells CASSIRDLNQPQHF. CDR3 bases: TGTGCCAGTAGTATAAGGGACCTCAATCAGCCCCAGCATTTT.